What follows are 9 T cell receptor beta chains derived from one specimen sequenced in a study of T cell repertoires in cytomegalovirus infection. A single record per CDR3 protein comes from TCRdb applying MiXCR to the reads. The data show under 500,000 distinct CDR3 sequences, approximately 40% seen once. These TCRs' antigens remain unknown. Sequencing was performed on cultured PBMCs, taken from culture after CMV antigen stimulation. The receptors come from a human donor in good health (CMV status not recorded). Some clones in this sample may be carry-over from other donors' samples.

V is TRBV25-1 and J is TRBJ2-5; D is undetermined. The CDR3 has 13 residues. V was clipped by 3 bases and J by 5 bases, with 10 bases between them. Germline loops: CDR1 MGHDK, CDR2 SYGVNS. The CDR3 loop reads CASSDYQPETQYF. The CDR3 coding sequence is TGTGCCAGCAGTGATTACCAGCCGGAGACCCAGTACTTC.

This clonotype has more than one count but fewer than ten. This sequence joins TRBV7-9 and TRBJ1-1; tentatively, D is TRBD1 (5 bases). CDR1 is SEHNR, CDR2 FQNEAQ, per germline (reference sequence). V lost 6 bases and J lost 4, with 18 bases in between. This CDR3 contains 15 residues. In nucleotides, the CDR3 is TGTGCCAGCAGACTCTCTTGGGGCCGGGGCACTGAAGCTTTCTTT. Its protein product is CASRLSWGRGTEAFF.

This clonotype was detected a few times. This chain joins TRBV19 and TRBJ1-1; the D gene is possibly TRBD1 (5 bases). The germline V gene has CDR1 LNHDA and CDR2 SQIVND (reference sequence). This CDR3 comprises 14 residues. Trimming took 9 bases from V and 5 from J, leaving 19 bases between them. Here the CDR3 DNA reads TGTGCCAGCGATGCCGGGACGAGGGGAACTGAAGCTTTCTTT. Amino acids: CASDAGTRGTEAFF.

This chain uses TRBV6-2 or TRBV6-3 with TRBJ1-6; D remains unclear. This CDR3 comprises 14 residues. Germline values: CDR1 MNHEY, CDR2 SVGEGT. Trimming took off 6 bases at V and 6 bases at J, with 12 bases between the two ends. This CDR3 reads CASSPIPPNSPLHF. The CDR3 DNA sequence: TGTGCCAGCAGCCCGATTCCACCTAATTCACCCCTCCACTTT.

This clonotype was found a few times. The V gene is TRBV24-1, the J gene TRBJ2-1, with a tentative D call TRBD1 (5 bases). This CDR3 has 12 residues. Germline assignment: CDR1 KGHDR and CDR2 SFDVKD. Trimming stripped 3 bases from V and 10 bases from J, with 9 bases between. For the CDR3, the DNA is TGTGCCACCAGTGATACCAGGGCCGAGCAGTTCTTC. Translated: CATSDTRAEQFF.

This clonotype was counted a few times. V is TRBV28 and J is TRBJ2-5; 7 bases align to TRBD1. J gave up 5 bases and V 4 bases, and 13 bases lay outside the gene matches. Germline V gene lookup returns CDR1 MDHEN and CDR2 SYDVKM. CDR3 size: 16 residues. Here the CDR3 DNA reads TGTGCCAGCAGTTCTAACAGGGGTTCGATGGGGGAGACCCAGTACTTC. Amino acids: CASSSNRGSMGETQYF.

This clonotype was recorded only once. The chain joins TRBV5-1 to TRBJ2-6, with TRBD1 identical over 7 bases. The CDR3 contains 17 residues. CDR1 is SGHRS, CDR2 YFSETQ, per germline. Trimming took 2 bases from V and 0 from J; bases not matched to a gene: 5. The CDR3 here is CASSFMGQSSGANVLTF. CDR3 sequence (DNA): TGCGCCAGCAGCTTCATGGGACAGAGCTCTGGGGCCAACGTCCTGACTTTC.

This clonotype was seen more than once but under ten times. The chain carries TRBV4-1 and TRBJ2-1, with D possibly being TRBD1 (6 bases). Germline V gene data show CDR1 as MGHRA and CDR2 as YSYEKL. Trimming stripped 3 bases from V and 9 bases from J, with 9 bases between. The CDR3 spans 12 residues. The CDR3 loop reads CASSHLGGEQFF. The CDR3 nucleotides are TGCGCCAGCAGCCATCTAGGGGGTGAGCAGTTCTTC.

V gene TRBV4-2 combines with J gene TRBJ2-3; TRBD2 matches 9 bases. Per the germline V gene, CDR1 is LGHNA and CDR2 is YNFKEQ. The trim removed 1 base at V and 1 base at J, leaving 9 bases unmatched. CDR3 length: 18 amino acids. CDR3 DNA: TGTGCCAGCAGCCAAGCTATTAGCGGGGGAGGAGGCACAGATACGCAGTATTTT. It encodes CASSQAISGGGGTDTQYF.